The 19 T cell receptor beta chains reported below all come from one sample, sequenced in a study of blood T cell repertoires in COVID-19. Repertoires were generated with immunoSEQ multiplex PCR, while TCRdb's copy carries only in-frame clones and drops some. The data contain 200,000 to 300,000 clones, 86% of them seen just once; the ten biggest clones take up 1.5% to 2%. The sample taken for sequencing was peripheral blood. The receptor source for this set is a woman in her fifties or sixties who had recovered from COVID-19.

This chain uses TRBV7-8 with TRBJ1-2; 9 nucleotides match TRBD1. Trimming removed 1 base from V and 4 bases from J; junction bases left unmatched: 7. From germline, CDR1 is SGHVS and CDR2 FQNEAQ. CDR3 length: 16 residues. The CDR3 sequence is CASSLVAQGASYGYTF. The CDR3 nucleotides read TGTGCCAGCAGCTTAGTGGCACAGGGGGCAAGCTATGGCTACACCTTC.

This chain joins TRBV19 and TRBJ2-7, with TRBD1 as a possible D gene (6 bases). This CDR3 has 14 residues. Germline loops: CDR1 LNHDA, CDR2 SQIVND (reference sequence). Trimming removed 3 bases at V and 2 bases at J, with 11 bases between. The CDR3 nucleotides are TGTGCCAGTAGTATTGGGGGCCGAACCTACGAGCAGTACTTC. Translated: CASSIGGRTYEQYF. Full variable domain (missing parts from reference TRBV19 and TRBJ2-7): DGGITQSPKYLFRKEGQNVTLSCEQNLNHDAMYWYRQDPGQGLRLIYYSQIVNDFQKGDIAEGYSVSREKKESFPLTVTSAQKNPTAFYLCASSIGGRTYEQYFGPGTRLTVT.

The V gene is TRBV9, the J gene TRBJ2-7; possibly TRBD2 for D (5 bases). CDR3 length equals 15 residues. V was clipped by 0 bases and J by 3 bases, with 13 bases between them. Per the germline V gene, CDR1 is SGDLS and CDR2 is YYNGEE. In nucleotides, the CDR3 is TGTGCCAGCAGCGTAGCTGGGAGTGGCAGCTACGAGCAGTACTTC. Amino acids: CASSVAGSGSYEQYF.

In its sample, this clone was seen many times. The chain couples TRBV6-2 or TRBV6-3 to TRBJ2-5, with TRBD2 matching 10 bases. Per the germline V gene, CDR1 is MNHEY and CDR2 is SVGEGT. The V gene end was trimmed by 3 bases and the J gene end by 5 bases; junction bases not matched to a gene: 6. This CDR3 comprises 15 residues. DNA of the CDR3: TGTGCCAGCAGTTATTGGCTAGCGGGGGCTGAGACCCAGTACTTC. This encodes CASSYWLAGAETQYF.

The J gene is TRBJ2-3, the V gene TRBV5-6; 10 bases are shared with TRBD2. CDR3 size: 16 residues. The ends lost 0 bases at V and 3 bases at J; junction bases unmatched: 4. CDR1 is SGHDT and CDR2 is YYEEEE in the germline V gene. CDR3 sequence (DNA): TGTGCCAGCAGCTTGGTAGCGGGGGGCCCAACAGATACGCAGTATTTT. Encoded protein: CASSLVAGGPTDTQYF.

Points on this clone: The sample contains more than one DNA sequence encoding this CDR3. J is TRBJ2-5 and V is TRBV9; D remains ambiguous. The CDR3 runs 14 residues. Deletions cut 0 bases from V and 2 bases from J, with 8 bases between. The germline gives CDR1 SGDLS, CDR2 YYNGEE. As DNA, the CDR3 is TGTGCCAGCAGCGTAGGTGGTACTCAAGAGACCCAGTACTTC. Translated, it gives CASSVGGTQETQYF. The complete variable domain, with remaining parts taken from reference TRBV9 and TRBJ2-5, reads DSGVTQTPKHLITATGQRVTLRCSPRSGDLSVYWYQQSLDQGLQFLIQYYNGEERAKGNILERFSAQQFPDLHSELNLSSLELGDSALYFCASSVGGTQETQYFGPGTRLLVL.

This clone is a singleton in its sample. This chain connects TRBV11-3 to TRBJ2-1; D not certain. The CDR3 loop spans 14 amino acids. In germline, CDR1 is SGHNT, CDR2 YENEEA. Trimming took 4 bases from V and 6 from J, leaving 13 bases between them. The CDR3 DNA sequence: TGTGCCAGCAGCTCCACCCCGCCCGGCAATGAGCAGTTCTTC. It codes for CASSSTPPGNEQFF.

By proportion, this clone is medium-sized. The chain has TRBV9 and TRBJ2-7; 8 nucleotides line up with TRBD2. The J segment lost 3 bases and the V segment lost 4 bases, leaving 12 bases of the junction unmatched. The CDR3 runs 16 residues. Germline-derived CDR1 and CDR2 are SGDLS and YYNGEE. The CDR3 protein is CASSPLPGGLDYEQYF. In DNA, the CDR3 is TGTGCCAGCAGCCCCCTCCCTGGGGGACTAGACTACGAGCAGTACTTC.

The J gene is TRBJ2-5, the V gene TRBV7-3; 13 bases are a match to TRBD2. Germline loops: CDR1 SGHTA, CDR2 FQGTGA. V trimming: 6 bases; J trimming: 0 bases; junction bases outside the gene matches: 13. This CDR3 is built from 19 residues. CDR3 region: CASSFRLAGGREDQETQYF. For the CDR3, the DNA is TGTGCCAGCAGTTTCCGACTAGCGGGGGGCCGGGAGGACCAAGAGACCCAGTACTTC.

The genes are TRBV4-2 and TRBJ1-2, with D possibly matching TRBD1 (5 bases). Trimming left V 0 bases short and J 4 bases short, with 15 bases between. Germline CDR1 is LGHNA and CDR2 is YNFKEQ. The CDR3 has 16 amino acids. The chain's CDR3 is CASSQDLWGPSYGYTF. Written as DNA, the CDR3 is TGTGCCAGCAGCCAAGATCTGTGGGGCCCCTCCTATGGCTACACCTTC.

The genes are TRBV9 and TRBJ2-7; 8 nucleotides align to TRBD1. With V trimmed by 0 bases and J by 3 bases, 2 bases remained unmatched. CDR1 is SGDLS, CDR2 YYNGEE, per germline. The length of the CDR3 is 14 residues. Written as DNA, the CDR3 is TGTGCCAGCAGCGTAGGGGACAGGCACTACGAGCAGTACTTC. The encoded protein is CASSVGDRHYEQYF.

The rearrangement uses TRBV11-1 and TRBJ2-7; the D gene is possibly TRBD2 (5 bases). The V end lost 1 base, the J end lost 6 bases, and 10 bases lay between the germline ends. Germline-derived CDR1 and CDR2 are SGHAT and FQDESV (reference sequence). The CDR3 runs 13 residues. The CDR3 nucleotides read TGTGCCAGCAGCTTAGAACCGGGGATCGAGCAGTACTTC. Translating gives CASSLEPGIEQYF. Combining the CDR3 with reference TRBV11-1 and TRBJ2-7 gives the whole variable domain EAEVAQSPRYKITEKSQAVAFWCDPISGHATLYWYRQILGQGPELLVQFQDESVVDDSQLPKDRFSAERLKGVDSTLKIQPAELGDSAMYLCASSLEPGIEQYFGPGTRLTVT.

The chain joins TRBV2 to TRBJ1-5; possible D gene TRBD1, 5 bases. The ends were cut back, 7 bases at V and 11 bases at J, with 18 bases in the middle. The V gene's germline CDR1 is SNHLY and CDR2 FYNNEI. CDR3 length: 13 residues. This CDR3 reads CASKDTVGGSQHF. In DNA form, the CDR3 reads TGTGCCAGCAAGGACACGGTGGGAGGGTCCCAGCATTTT. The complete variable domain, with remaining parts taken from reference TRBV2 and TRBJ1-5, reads EPEVTQTPSHQVTQMGQEVILRCVPISNHLYFYWYRQILGQKVEFLVSFYNNEISEKSEIFDDQFSVERPDGSNFTLKIRSTKLEDSAMYFCASKDTVGGSQHFGDGTRLSIL.

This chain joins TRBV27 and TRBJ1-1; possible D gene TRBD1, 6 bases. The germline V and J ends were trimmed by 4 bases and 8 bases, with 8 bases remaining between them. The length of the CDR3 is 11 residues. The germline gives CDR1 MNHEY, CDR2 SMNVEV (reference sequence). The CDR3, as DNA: TGTGCCAGCAGTTCCAGGGGCGAAGCTTTCTTT. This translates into CASSSRGEAFF.

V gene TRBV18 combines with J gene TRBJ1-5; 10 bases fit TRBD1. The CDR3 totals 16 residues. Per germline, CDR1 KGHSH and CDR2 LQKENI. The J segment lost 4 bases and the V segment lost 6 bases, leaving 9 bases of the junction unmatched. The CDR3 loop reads CASSQTGGTGNQPQHF. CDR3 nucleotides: TGTGCCAGCTCTCAGACAGGGGGCACGGGGAATCAGCCCCAGCATTTT. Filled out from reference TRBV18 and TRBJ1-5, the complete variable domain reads NAGVMQNPRHLVRRRGQEARLRCSPMKGHSHVYWYRQLPEEGLKFMVYLQKENIIDESGMPKERFSAEFPKEGPSILRIQQVVRGDSAAYFCASSQTGGTGNQPQHFGDGTRLSIL.

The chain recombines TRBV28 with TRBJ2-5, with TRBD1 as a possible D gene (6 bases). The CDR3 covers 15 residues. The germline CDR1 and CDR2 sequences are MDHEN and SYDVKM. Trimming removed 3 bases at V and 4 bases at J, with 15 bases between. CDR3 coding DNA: TGTGCCAGCAGTTTGCCGGGACATTCTTCAGAGACCCAGTACTTC. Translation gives CASSLPGHSSETQYF.

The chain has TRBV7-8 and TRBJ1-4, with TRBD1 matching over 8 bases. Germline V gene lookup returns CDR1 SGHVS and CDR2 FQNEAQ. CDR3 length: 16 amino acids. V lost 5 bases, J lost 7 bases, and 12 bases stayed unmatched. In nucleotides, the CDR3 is TGTGCCAGCAGCCCTCTGAGGACAGGGCATAGTGAAAAACTGTTTTTT. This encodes CASSPLRTGHSEKLFF.

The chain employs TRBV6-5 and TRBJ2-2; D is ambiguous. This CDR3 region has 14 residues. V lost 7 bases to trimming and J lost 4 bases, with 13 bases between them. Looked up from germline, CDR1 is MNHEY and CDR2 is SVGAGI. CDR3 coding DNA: TGTGCCAGCATCAGGTCCAAACCCACCGGGGAGCTGTTTTTT. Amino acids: CASIRSKPTGELFF.

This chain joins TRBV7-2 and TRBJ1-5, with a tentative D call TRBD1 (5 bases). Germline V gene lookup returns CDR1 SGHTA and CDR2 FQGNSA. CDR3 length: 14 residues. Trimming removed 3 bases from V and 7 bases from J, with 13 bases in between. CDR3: CASSFGVRAQPQHF. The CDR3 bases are TGTGCCAGCAGCTTCGGAGTCAGGGCGCAGCCCCAGCATTTT.